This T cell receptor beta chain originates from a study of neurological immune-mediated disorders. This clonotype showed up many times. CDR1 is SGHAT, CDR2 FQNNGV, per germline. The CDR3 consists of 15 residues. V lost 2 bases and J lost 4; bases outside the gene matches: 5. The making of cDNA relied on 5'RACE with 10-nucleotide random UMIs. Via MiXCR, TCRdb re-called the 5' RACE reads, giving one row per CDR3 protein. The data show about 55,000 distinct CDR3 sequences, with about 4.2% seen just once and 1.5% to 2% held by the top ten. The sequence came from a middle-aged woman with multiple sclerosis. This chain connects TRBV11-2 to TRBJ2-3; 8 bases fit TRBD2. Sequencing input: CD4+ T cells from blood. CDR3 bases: TGTGCCAGCAGCTTAAATAGCGGGGTCGCAGATACGCAGTATTTT. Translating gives CASSLNSGVADTQYF.